A single sample gave rise to the 4 T cell receptor beta chains below, sequenced in a study of shared clonotypes between healthy human individuals. Repertoires were generated with immunoSEQ multiplex PCR, while TCRdb's copy carries only in-frame clones and drops some. The data show about 580,000 clones, roughly 98% seen once. Naive CD8 cells, CD45RO-negative and positively selected for CCR7, excluded terminally differentiated effector memory CD45RA+ cells. Sample: naive CD8+ T cells sorted from blood. Source of these receptors: a man between 25 and 39 years old in good health.

The chain carries TRBV7-9 and TRBJ1-1, with D possibly being TRBD1 (6 bases). Trimming removed 4 bases from V and 5 bases from J, with 14 bases in between. The CDR3 loop spans 14 amino acids. Germline CDR1 and CDR2: SEHNR and FQNEAQ (reference sequence). CDR3 DNA: TGTGCCAGCAGCTCCCTCGGGGGGCTGACTGAAGCTTTCTTT. Translated: CASSSLGGLTEAFF.

Comments on this clone: Other DNA sequences in this sample translate to the same CDR3. V usage is TRBV7-8 and J usage is TRBJ1-5; 8 bases match TRBD1. The J segment lost 2 bases and the V segment lost 5 bases, leaving 2 bases of the junction unmatched. Germline V gives CDR1 SGHVS, CDR2 FQNEAQ. The CDR3 has 14 residues. The CDR3 nucleotides are TGTGCCAGCAGCCCGGGACAGGGCAATCAGCCCCAGCATTTT. Protein product: CASSPGQGNQPQHF.

The chain joins TRBV5-1 to TRBJ1-2; possible D gene TRBD1, 5 bases. The length of the CDR3 is 15 residues. Germline CDR1 SGHRS, CDR2 YFSETQ. Trimming took off 0 bases at V and 4 bases at J, with 13 bases between the two ends. CDR3 bases: TGCGCCAGCAGCTTGGAAAAGGGGCTAAGCTATGGCTACACCTTC. Translation gives CASSLEKGLSYGYTF. Using reference TRBV5-1 and TRBJ1-2 for the parts outside the CDR3, the full variable domain is KAGVTQTPRYLIKTRGQQVTLSCSPISGHRSVSWYQQTPGQGLQFLFEYFSETQRNKGNFPGRFSGRQFSNSRSEMNVSTLELGDSALYLCASSLEKGLSYGYTFGSGTRLTVV.

As regards this clone: The sample holds other DNA sequences that translate to the same CDR3. This rearrangement joins TRBV11-2 to TRBJ2-7; D remains ambiguous. Germline loops: CDR1 SGHAT, CDR2 FQNNGV. V was clipped by 9 bases and J by 0 bases, with 9 bases between them. The CDR3 totals 12 residues. CDR3 sequence (DNA): TGTGCCAGTAGAGAGAGCTCCTACGAGCAGTACTTC. Its protein product is CASRESSYEQYF. Filled out from reference TRBV11-2 and TRBJ2-7, the complete variable domain reads EAGVAQSPRYKIIEKRQSVAFWCNPISGHATLYWYQQILGQGPKLLIQFQNNGVVDDSQLPKDRFSAERLKGVDSTLKIQPAKLEDSAVYLCASRESSYEQYFGPGTRLTVT.